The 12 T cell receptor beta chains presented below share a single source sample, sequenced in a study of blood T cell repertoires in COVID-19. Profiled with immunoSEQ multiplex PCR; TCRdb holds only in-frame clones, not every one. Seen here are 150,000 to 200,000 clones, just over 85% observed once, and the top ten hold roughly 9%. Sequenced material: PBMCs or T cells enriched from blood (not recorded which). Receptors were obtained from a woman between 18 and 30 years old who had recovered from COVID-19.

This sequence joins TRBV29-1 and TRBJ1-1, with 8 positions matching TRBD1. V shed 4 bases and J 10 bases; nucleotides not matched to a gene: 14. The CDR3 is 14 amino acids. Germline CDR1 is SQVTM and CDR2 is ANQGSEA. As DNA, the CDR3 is TGCAGCGTTGTAAGAAACAGGGGGGAGGTGAGAGCTTTCTTT. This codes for CSVVRNRGEVRAFF.

Here the CDR3 reads CASRVPGQGAREQYF. The CDR3 coding sequence is TGTGCCAGCAGAGTCCCGGGACAGGGGGCGCGAGAGCAGTACTTC. The V and J genes are TRBV28 and TRBJ2-7; 12 bases map to TRBD1. Losses at the gene ends were 6 bases for V and 7 bases for J; bases not matched to a gene: 10. This CDR3 region has 15 residues. From germline, CDR1 is MDHEN and CDR2 SYDVKM. The variable domain in full, with the rest retrieved from reference TRBV28 and TRBJ2-7, is DVKVTQSSRYLVKRTGEKVFLECVQDMDHENMFWYRQDPGLGLRLIYFSYDVKMKEKGDIPEGYSVSREKKERFSLILESASTNQTSMYLCASRVPGQGAREQYFGPGTRLTVT.

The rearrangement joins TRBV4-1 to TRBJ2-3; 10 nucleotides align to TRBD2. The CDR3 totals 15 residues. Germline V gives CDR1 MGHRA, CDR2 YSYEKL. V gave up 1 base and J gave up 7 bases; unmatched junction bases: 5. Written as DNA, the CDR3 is TGCGCCAGCAGCCAAGTGCCTAGCGGGAGTTATACGCAGTATTTT. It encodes CASSQVPSGSYTQYF.

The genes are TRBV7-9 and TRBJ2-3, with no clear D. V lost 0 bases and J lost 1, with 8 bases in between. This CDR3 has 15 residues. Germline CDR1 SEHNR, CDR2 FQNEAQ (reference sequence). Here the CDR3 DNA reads TGTGCCAGCAGCTTAGCGCGCGTACGCACAGATACGCAGTATTTT. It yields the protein CASSLARVRTDTQYF.

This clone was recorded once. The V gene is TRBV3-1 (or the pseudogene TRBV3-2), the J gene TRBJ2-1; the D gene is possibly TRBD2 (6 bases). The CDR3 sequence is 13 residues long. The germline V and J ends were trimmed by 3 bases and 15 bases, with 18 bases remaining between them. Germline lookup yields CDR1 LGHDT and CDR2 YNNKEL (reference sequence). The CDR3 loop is CASSQEGPVESFF. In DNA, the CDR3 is TGTGCCAGCAGCCAGGAGGGGCCGGTCGAGTCGTTCTTC.

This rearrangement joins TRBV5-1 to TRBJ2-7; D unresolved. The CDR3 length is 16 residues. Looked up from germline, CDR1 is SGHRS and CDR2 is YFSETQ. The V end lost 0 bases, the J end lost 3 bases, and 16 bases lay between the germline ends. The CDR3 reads CASSLGQPIIGYEQYF. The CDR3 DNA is TGCGCCAGCAGCTTGGGACAACCCATTATCGGCTACGAGCAGTACTTC. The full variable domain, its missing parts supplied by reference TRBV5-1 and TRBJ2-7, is KAGVTQTPRYLIKTRGQQVTLSCSPISGHRSVSWYQQTPGQGLQFLFEYFSETQRNKGNFPGRFSGRQFSNSRSEMNVSTLELGDSALYLCASSLGQPIIGYEQYFGPGTRLTVT.

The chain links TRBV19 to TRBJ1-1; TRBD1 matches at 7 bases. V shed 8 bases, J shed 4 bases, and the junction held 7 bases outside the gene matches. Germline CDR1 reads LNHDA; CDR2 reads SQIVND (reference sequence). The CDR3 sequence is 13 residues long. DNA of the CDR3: TGTGCCAGTTTCGACAGGGTGGGCACTGAAGCTTTCTTT. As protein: CASFDRVGTEAFF.

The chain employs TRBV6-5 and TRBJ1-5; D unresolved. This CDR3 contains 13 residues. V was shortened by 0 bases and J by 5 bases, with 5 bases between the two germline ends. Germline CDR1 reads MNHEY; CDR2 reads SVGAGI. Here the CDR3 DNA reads TGTGCCAGCAGTTACTCGTCAGATCAGCCCCAGCATTTT. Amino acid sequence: CASSYSSDQPQHF.

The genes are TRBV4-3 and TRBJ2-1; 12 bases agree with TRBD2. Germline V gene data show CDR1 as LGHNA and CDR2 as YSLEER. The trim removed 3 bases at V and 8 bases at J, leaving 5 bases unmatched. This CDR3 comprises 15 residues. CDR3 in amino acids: CASSQSSGGADEQFF. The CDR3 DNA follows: TGCGCCAGCAGCCAGTCTAGCGGGGGGGCCGATGAGCAGTTCTTC.

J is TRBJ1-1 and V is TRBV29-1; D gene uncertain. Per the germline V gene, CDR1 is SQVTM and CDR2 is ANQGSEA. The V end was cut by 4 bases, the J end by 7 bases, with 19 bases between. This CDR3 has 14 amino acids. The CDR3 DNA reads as TGCAGCGTTGGGCCCGGTGGAGGGTTGAGTGAAGCTTTCTTT. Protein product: CSVGPGGGLSEAFF.

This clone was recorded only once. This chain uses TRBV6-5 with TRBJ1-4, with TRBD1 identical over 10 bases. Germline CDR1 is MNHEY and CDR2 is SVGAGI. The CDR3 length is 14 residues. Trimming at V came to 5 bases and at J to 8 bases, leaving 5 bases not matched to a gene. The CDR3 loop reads CASSPTGGGEKLFF. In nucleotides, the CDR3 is TGTGCCAGCAGTCCGACAGGGGGCGGGGAAAAACTGTTTTTT.

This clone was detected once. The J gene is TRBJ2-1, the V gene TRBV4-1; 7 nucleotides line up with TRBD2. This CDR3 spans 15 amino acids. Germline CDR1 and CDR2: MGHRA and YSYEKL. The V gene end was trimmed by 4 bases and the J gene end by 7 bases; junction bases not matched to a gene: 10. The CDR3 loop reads CASSPNMGGSNEQFF. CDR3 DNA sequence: TGCGCCAGCAGCCCAAACATGGGCGGGAGTAATGAGCAGTTCTTC.